This paragraph reports one TCR beta chain. The data originate from a study of blood T cell repertoires in COVID-19. Data came from immunoSEQ multiplex PCR; TCRdb stores just in-frame clones and leaves some out. This table has 140,000 to 150,000 clones, around four fifths appearing once. Germline CDR1 is SGHAT and CDR2 is FQNNGV. Germline trimming cut 0 bases from V and 7 bases from J; bases unmatched to any gene: 3. CDR3 length: 15 residues. The chain carries TRBV11-2 and TRBJ1-6; 7 bases agree with TRBD1. Sequenced material: PBMCs or T cells enriched from blood (not recorded which). The TCR was taken from a woman aged 40 to 49 who had recovered from COVID-19. The CDR3 protein is CASSLEPGGNSPLHF. CDR3 DNA: TGTGCCAGCAGCTTAGAGCCAGGGGGGAATTCACCCCTCCACTTT.